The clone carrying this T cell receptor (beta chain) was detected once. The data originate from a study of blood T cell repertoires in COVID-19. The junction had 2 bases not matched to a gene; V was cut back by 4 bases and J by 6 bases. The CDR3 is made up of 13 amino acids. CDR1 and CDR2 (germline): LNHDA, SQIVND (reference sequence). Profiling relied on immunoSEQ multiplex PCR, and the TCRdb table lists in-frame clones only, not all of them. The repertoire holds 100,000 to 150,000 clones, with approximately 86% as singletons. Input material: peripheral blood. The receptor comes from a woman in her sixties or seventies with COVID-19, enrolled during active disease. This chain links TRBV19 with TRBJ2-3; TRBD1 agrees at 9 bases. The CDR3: CASSRDREDTQYF. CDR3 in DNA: TGTGCCAGTAGTAGGGACAGGGAGGATACGCAGTATTTT. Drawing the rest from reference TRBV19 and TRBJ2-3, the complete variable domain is DGGITQSPKYLFRKEGQNVTLSCEQNLNHDAMYWYRQDPGQGLRLIYYSQIVNDFQKGDIAEGYSVSREKKESFPLTVTSAQKNPTAFYLCASSRDREDTQYFGPGTRLTVL.